The present T cell receptor (beta chain) was sequenced within a study of T cell responses to AZD1222 COVID-19 vaccine. Germline lookup yields CDR1 SGHDT and CDR2 YYEEEE. Deletions cut 4 bases from V and 0 bases from J, with 15 bases between. The CDR3 loop spans 16 amino acids. Assay: immunoSEQ multiplex PCR; the TCRdb copy retains only in-frame clones and omits some. The data contain about 160,000 clones, approximately 92% of them seen just once; the ten biggest clones take up 3% to 3.5%. Study-wide points: A rise in Spike-specific TCR breadth and depth followed two AZD1222 doses. Reportedly, close to half of spike-specific TCRs are directed against unmutated variant regions. Repertoires in all cases were sampled only once the peak T cell response had passed.

To note about this clone: Its matching antigen is unknown.

The chain uses TRBV5-6 and TRBJ2-3; D might be TRBD2 (6 bases). The starting material was peripheral blood, obtained 28 days after the second AZD1222 dose. The clonotype was recovered from an adult who received the AZD1222 COVID-19 vaccine. CDR3 sequence: CASSALAASSTDTQYF. The CDR3 nucleotides read TGTGCCAGCAGCGCCTTAGCGGCTTCTAGCACAGATACGCAGTATTTT. The variable domain in full, with the rest retrieved from reference TRBV5-6 and TRBJ2-3, is DAGVTQSPTHLIKTRGQQVTLRCSPKSGHDTVSWYQQALGQGPQFIFQYYEEEERQRGNFPDRFSGHQFPNYSSELNVNALLLGDSALYLCASSALAASSTDTQYFGPGTRLTVL.